Listed here are 19 T cell receptor beta chains from one sample, sequenced in a study of response to subunit inactivated influenza vaccine. TCRdb processed the RT-PCR reads anew with MiXCR; each CDR3 protein has one entry. The repertoire holds hundreds of thousands of distinct CDR3 sequences, about a sixth seen once, with 11% in the top ten. This specimen was PBMCs from blood, taken 12 days after vaccination. The receptors stem from a man aged 45-60 years who received an inactivated influenza vaccine.

This clonotype has just a few counts. J is TRBJ1-1 and V is TRBV20-1; D is undetermined. CDR3 length: 14 amino acids. The V end was cut by 0 bases, the J end by 0 bases, with 8 bases between. Germline CDR1 is DFQATT and CDR2 is SNEGSKA (reference sequence). The DNA of the CDR3 is TGCAGTGCTAGAGAGGCGGGCATGAACACTGAAGCTTTCTTT. Translation gives CSAREAGMNTEAFF.

The genes are TRBV6-6 and TRBJ2-2; D is unresolved. CDR3 length: 10 amino acids. Per the germline V gene, CDR1 is MNHNY and CDR2 is SVGAGI (reference sequence). Trimming pared 6 bases from V and 7 bases from J, leaving 3 bases between. The CDR3 reads CASSDGELFF. In DNA, the CDR3 is TGTGCCAGCAGCGACGGGGAGCTGTTTTTT.

V usage is TRBV7-2 and J usage is TRBJ1-1; 12 bases are a match to TRBD1. CDR3 length: 17 amino acids. Germline values: CDR1 SGHTA, CDR2 FQGNSA. Trimming took 3 bases from V and 5 from J; bases not matched to a gene: 10. The CDR3 DNA follows: TGTGCCAGCAGCTTGATCGGGACAGGGGGCTCCCGAACTGAAGCTTTCTTT. This codes for CASSLIGTGGSRTEAFF. Based on the CDR3 plus reference TRBV7-2 and TRBJ1-1, the full variable domain is GAGVSQSPSNKVTEKGKDVELRCDPISGHTALYWYRQSLGQGLEFLIYFQGNSAPDKSGLPSDRFSAERTGGSVSTLTIQRTQQEDSAVYLCASSLIGTGGSRTEAFFGQGTRLTVV.

This clonotype came up a few times. A single base separates this from a much larger clone, so it may be a read error. The V gene is TRBV9, the J gene TRBJ2-2, with 9 bases that match TRBD1. The CDR3 spans 15 residues. The germline CDR1 and CDR2 sequences are SGDLS and YYNGEE. The V gene end was trimmed by 4 bases and the J gene end by 4 bases; junction bases not matched to a gene: 5. CDR3 in amino acids: CASSSGTGITGELFF. For the CDR3, the DNA is TGTGCCAGCAGCTCCGGGACAGGGATCACCGGGGAGCTGTTTTTT.

J is TRBJ2-5 and V is TRBV15; 7 bases fit TRBD2. CDR1 is LNHNV and CDR2 is YYDKDF in the germline V gene (reference sequence). The length of the CDR3 is 15 residues. Unmatched junction bases numbered 8, after V lost 5 bases and J lost 2 bases. CDR3 sequence: CATSAPSGTQETQYF. The CDR3 DNA reads as TGTGCCACCAGCGCTCCTAGCGGAACACAAGAGACCCAGTACTTC.

The chain combines TRBV7-6 with TRBJ2-4; 7 nucleotides match TRBD2. This CDR3 has 19 amino acids. Germline CDR1 is SGHVS and CDR2 is FNYEAQ. Losses at the gene ends were 1 base for V and 2 bases for J; bases not matched to a gene: 14. The CDR3, as DNA: TGTGCCAGCAGCTTAGAAGCTGTGTCTAGCGGTAGATCCAAAAACATTCAGTACTTC. The encoded protein is CASSLEAVSSGRSKNIQYF.

This clonotype was counted between two and nine times. CDR3: CATSDIRGISPDNEQFF. CDR3 bases: TGTGCCACCAGTGATATACGGGGGATTTCACCAGACAATGAGCAGTTCTTC. This chain joins TRBV24-1 and TRBJ2-1; D may be TRBD2 (6 bases). Trimming cost V 3 bases and J 5 bases, with 19 bases left between them. CDR1 is KGHDR, CDR2 SFDVKD, per germline. This CDR3 is built from 17 residues.

In this sample, this clonotype turned up a few times. J is TRBJ2-7 and V is TRBV29-1; maybe TRBD1 (6 bases). V was cut by 6 bases and J by 4 bases, with 16 bases left in between. Germline V gene data show CDR1 as SQVTM and CDR2 as ANQGSEA. This CDR3 has 13 residues. The CDR3 DNA reads TGCAGCGTAGCAGGGGTGTTTGGGTACGAGCAGTACTTC. The encoded protein is CSVAGVFGYEQYF.

The J gene is TRBJ2-7, the V gene TRBV9, with 14 bases identical to TRBD2. The V gene's germline CDR1 is SGDLS and CDR2 YYNGEE. The CDR3 spans 16 residues. V was pared by 0 bases and J by 7 bases, with 6 bases of the junction left unmatched. CDR3 sequence: CASSVGGLAGAGEQYF. CDR3 sequence (DNA): TGTGCCAGCAGCGTAGGGGGACTAGCGGGAGCGGGAGAGCAGTACTTC.

The gene calls are TRBV4-2 and TRBJ2-7; 10 bases fit TRBD2. V lost 1 base, J lost 1 base, and 7 bases stayed unmatched. Germline V gene data show CDR1 as LGHNA and CDR2 as YNFKEQ. This CDR3 comprises 17 residues. Written as DNA, the CDR3 is TGTGCCAGCAGCCAAGTAAGTAGCGGGAGGACTTCCTACGAGCAGTACTTC. Protein: CASSQVSSGRTSYEQYF.

The J gene is TRBJ1-5, the V gene TRBV9, with TRBD1 matching over 10 bases. The ends lost 4 bases at V and 3 bases at J; junction bases unmatched: 4. Germline V gene data show CDR1 as SGDLS and CDR2 as YYNGEE. This CDR3 has 15 residues. The CDR3 coding sequence is TGTGCCAGCAGCACGGGACAGGGGACCAATCAGCCCCAGCATTTT. This gives the protein CASSTGQGTNQPQHF.

The rearrangement links TRBV11-1 to TRBJ2-6; TRBD2 might be the D (7 bases). V was pared by 5 bases and J by 1 base, with 21 bases between. The CDR3 has 19 amino acids. Germline V gives CDR1 SGHAT, CDR2 FQDESV (reference sequence). The DNA for the CDR3 is TGTGCCAGCAGCCCAAATCTGGGGGGGGCCCTATCTGGGGCCAACGTCCTGACTTTC. The encoded protein is CASSPNLGGALSGANVLTF.

V and J are TRBV28 and TRBJ2-2; 10 bases fit TRBD2. This CDR3 is 15 amino acids long. The V gene end was trimmed by 5 bases and the J gene end by 7 bases; junction bases not matched to a gene: 7. Germline loops: CDR1 MDHEN, CDR2 SYDVKM. CDR3 coding DNA: TGTGCCAGCAGTCTGGGACTAGCGTCGGGCGGGGAGCTGTTTTTT. Translation gives CASSLGLASGGELFF. Filled out from reference TRBV28 and TRBJ2-2, the complete variable domain reads DVKVTQSSRYLVKRTGEKVFLECVQDMDHENMFWYRQDPGLGLRLIYFSYDVKMKEKGDIPEGYSVSREKKERFSLILESASTNQTSMYLCASSLGLASGGELFFGEGSRLTVL.

This clonotype was seen more than once but under ten times. The rearrangement uses TRBV6-1 and TRBJ2-2; D is ambiguous. V was shortened by 7 bases and J by 4 bases, with 16 bases between the two germline ends. This CDR3 contains 15 residues. Per the germline V gene, CDR1 is MNHNS and CDR2 is SASEGT. Written as DNA, the CDR3 is TGTGCCAGCACGCCCCTCCCGGCGAGCACCGGGGAGCTGTTTTTT. The encoded protein is CASTPLPASTGELFF.

This rearrangement joins TRBV18 to TRBJ1-1, with 10 bases fitting TRBD1. Germline V gives CDR1 KGHSH, CDR2 LQKENI. The CDR3 loop spans 14 amino acids. V shed 5 bases, J shed 3 bases, and the junction held 3 bases outside the gene matches. CDR3 DNA: TGTGCCAGCTCAGACAGGGGGCTCGACACTGAAGCTTTCTTT. Translated: CASSDRGLDTEAFF. The full variable domain, in which reference TRBV18 and TRBJ1-1 provide the parts outside the CDR3, is NAGVMQNPRHLVRRRGQEARLRCSPMKGHSHVYWYRQLPEEGLKFMVYLQKENIIDESGMPKERFSAEFPKEGPSILRIQQVVRGDSAAYFCASSDRGLDTEAFFGQGTRLTVV.

This clonotype was picked up many times. The chain carries TRBV18 and TRBJ2-5, with D possibly called TRBD1 or TRBD2 (6 bases each). Germline CDR1 reads KGHSH; CDR2 reads LQKENI. CDR3 length: 14 residues. Trimming took 3 bases from V and 5 from J, leaving 13 bases between them. The CDR3 loop reads CASSPGGREETQYF. The CDR3, as DNA: TGTGCCAGCTCACCCGGGGGCCGGGAGGAGACCCAGTACTTC.

V and J are TRBV7-2 and TRBJ2-7; TRBD2 matches 9 bases. The CDR3 spans 13 residues. V was pared by 5 bases and J by 7 bases, with 6 bases of the junction left unmatched. Germline V lookup: CDR1 SGHTA, CDR2 FQGNSA. CDR3 bases: TGTGCCAGCAGCGCGGGGGGGGTAAGGGAGCAGTACTTC. It translates to CASSAGGVREQYF.

The J gene is TRBJ2-5, the V gene TRBV28, with 15 bases fitting TRBD2. Germline V gene lookup returns CDR1 MDHEN and CDR2 SYDVKM. This CDR3 has 20 amino acids. Trimming cost V 2 bases and J 3 bases; bases outside gene matches: 13. CDR3 sequence reads: CASSLRPPGLAGGTEETQYF. The CDR3 DNA follows: TGTGCCAGCAGTTTAAGGCCTCCGGGACTAGCGGGGGGCACTGAAGAGACCCAGTACTTC.

At least ten counts were recorded for this clonotype. In DNA, the CDR3 is TGTGCCAGCAGCTTATCAGAATCTAGCGGGGGGTCTGAGCAGTTCTTC. Translating it yields CASSLSESSGGSEQFF. V and J are TRBV11-2 and TRBJ2-1, with 11 bases aligning to TRBD2. The CDR3 contains 16 residues. CDR1 and CDR2 from the germline V gene are SGHAT and FQNNGV. With 2 bases clipped from V and 9 bases from J, the junction kept 9 bases outside the gene matches. The whole variable domain, filled in from reference TRBV11-2 and TRBJ2-1, reads EAGVAQSPRYKIIEKRQSVAFWCNPISGHATLYWYQQILGQGPKLLIQFQNNGVVDDSQLPKDRFSAERLKGVDSTLKIQPAKLEDSAVYLCASSLSESSGGSEQFFGPGTRLTVL.